Shown below are 9 T cell receptor beta chains from a single sample sequenced in a study of vaccination effects on CD4 cells after COVID-19. The culture ran for roughly ten days, and then CD4+ T cells were isolated. According to PCR results, the person was infected with SARS-CoV-2 between March and December 2020. Each person got two doses of an mRNA SARS-CoV-2 vaccine, BNT162b2 or mRNA-1273. Antigen specificity for these receptors is unknown. The table came from immunoSEQ multiplex PCR; TCRdb's copy has only in-frame clones and leaves some out. The sample consists of 45,000 to 55,000 clones, over 60% of them appearing once. This sample comprised CD4+ T cells from PBMCs cultured without peptide, obtained after COVID-19 vaccination. The receptors were gathered from a human donor who had a prior SARS-CoV-2 infection.

This clone was seen only once. This chain connects TRBV3-1 (or the pseudogene TRBV3-2) to TRBJ2-7; 15 positions match TRBD2. The CDR3 is 17 amino acids. J was trimmed by 5 bases and V by 4 bases; bases with no gene match: 9. Germline V lookup: CDR1 LGHDT, CDR2 YNNKEL (reference sequence). CDR3 sequence reads: CASSRRRTSGGADEQYF. CDR3 nucleotide sequence: TGTGCCAGCAGCCGACGTAGGACTAGCGGGGGGGCGGACGAGCAGTACTTC.

The DNA of the CDR3 is TGTGCCAGTAGTAGTACCGGGACAGGGGTCCACTATGGCTACACCTTC. It translates to CASSSTGTGVHYGYTF. The chain combines TRBV19 with TRBJ1-2, with 10 bases matching TRBD1. In germline, CDR1 is LNHDA, CDR2 SQIVND (reference sequence). The CDR3 covers 16 residues. V was clipped by 4 bases and J by 3 bases; unmatched bases: 8.

This chain joins TRBV3-1 (or the pseudogene TRBV3-2) and TRBJ1-4, with D possibly being TRBD1 (5 bases). The germline gives CDR1 LGHDT, CDR2 YNNKEL (reference sequence). Trimming removed 4 bases from V and 2 bases from J, with 8 bases in between. The CDR3 has 14 amino acids. This CDR3 reads CASSRTLTNEKLFF. The CDR3 DNA reads TGTGCCAGCAGCCGGACATTGACTAATGAAAAACTGTTTTTT.

The rearrangement joins TRBV7-2 to TRBJ1-6; D unclear. The ends were cut back, 2 bases at V and 0 bases at J, with 8 bases in the middle. CDR3 length: 16 amino acids. Germline-derived CDR1 and CDR2 are SGHTA and FQGNSA. The CDR3 region has the DNA TGTGCCAGCAGCTTAAATAGAATCTCCTATAATTCACCCCTCCACTTT. Protein: CASSLNRISYNSPLHF. Full variable domain (rest looked up from reference TRBV7-2 and TRBJ1-6): GAGVSQSPSNKVTEKGKDVELRCDPISGHTALYWYRQSLGQGLEFLIYFQGNSAPDKSGLPSDRFSAERTGGSVSTLTIQRTQQEDSAVYLCASSLNRISYNSPLHFGNGTRLTVT.

This clone was recorded once. J is TRBJ1-3 and V is TRBV30; TRBD1 might be the D (6 bases). V lost 2 bases, J lost 4 bases, and 15 bases lay in between. Germline V gives CDR1 GTSNPN, CDR2 SVGIG (reference sequence). The CDR3 is 15 amino acids. This chain's CDR3 is CAWSIGQGRGNTIYF. The CDR3 nucleotides are TGTGCCTGGAGTATCGGGCAGGGGAGAGGAAACACCATATATTTT.

CDR3 coding DNA: TGTGCCAGCAGCTGGGGACAGGGTTCTGGAAACACCATATATTTT. Its protein is CASSWGQGSGNTIYF. This chain connects TRBV7-9 to TRBJ1-3, with 9 bases lining up with TRBD1. The CDR3 has 15 amino acids. Germline V lookup: CDR1 SEHNR, CDR2 FQNEAQ (reference sequence). V lost 4 bases, J lost 1 base, and 2 bases stayed unmatched.

The V and J genes are TRBV19 and TRBJ2-7; a possible D gene is TRBD2 (6 bases). This CDR3 contains 16 residues. Germline V CDR1 and CDR2: LNHDA, SQIVND (reference sequence). V dropped 3 bases and J dropped 0 bases, with 15 bases sitting between them. In nucleotides, the CDR3 is TGTGCCAGTAGTATCAGAGCGGGCATGAGCTCCTACGAGCAGTACTTC. Amino acids: CASSIRAGMSSYEQYF.

This clone came up a few times. V is TRBV9 and J is TRBJ1-1; D not certain. CDR3 size: 14 residues. V shed 0 bases and J shed 2 bases, with 8 bases lying between them. Germline V lookup: CDR1 SGDLS, CDR2 YYNGEE. The CDR3 spells CASSVGSSNTEAFF. In nucleotides, the CDR3 is TGTGCCAGCAGCGTAGGTTCGTCTAACACTGAAGCTTTCTTT.

V usage is TRBV6-5 and J usage is TRBJ2-7; TRBD2 matches 8 bases. The CDR3 has 14 residues. Trimming took 7 bases from V and 4 from J; bases not matched to a gene: 9. Per the germline V gene, CDR1 is MNHEY and CDR2 is SVGAGI. The CDR3 loop reads CASKDTGGRYEQYF. The DNA of the CDR3 is TGTGCCAGCAAGGATACGGGGGGGCGATACGAGCAGTACTTC.